Following are 8 T cell receptor beta chains from one sample sequenced in a study of untreated major depressive disorder. The method was immunoSEQ multiplex PCR; TCRdb's version includes in-frame clones alone and lacks a portion of them. Among 15,000 to 25,000 clones listed, approximately 87% were seen once. The sample was CD4+ T cells from PBMCs. All receptors derive from a woman aged 30 to 39 in good health.

V gene TRBV6-1 combines with J gene TRBJ2-5; perhaps TRBD2 as D (6 bases). V lost 3 bases, J lost 4 bases, and 18 bases lay in between. The germline gives CDR1 MNHNS, CDR2 SASEGT. The CDR3 loop spans 16 amino acids. The CDR3 protein is CASSDPAGRLGETQYF. CDR3 bases: TGTGCCAGCAGTGATCCAGCGGGCAGATTGGGAGAGACCCAGTACTTC.

The chain combines TRBV7-3 with TRBJ2-1; D not resolved. This CDR3 contains 13 residues. The V and J ends lost 0 bases and 8 bases respectively, with 8 bases between them. Germline CDR1 reads SGHTA; CDR2 reads FQGTGA. The CDR3 spells CASSLTVSDEQFF. The CDR3 region has the DNA TGTGCCAGCAGCTTAACGGTTAGTGATGAGCAGTTCTTC.

This clone showed up just once. This chain connects TRBV11-2 to TRBJ1-6; 7 bases align to TRBD1. CDR3 length: 14 amino acids. The V gene's germline CDR1 is SGHAT and CDR2 FQNNGV. V lost 5 bases and J lost 10; bases outside the gene matches: 8. The CDR3 coding sequence is TGTGCCAGCAGCCGACAGGGTGTAATGTCACCCCTCCACTTT. It encodes CASSRQGVMSPLHF. Full variable domain (rest looked up from reference TRBV11-2 and TRBJ1-6): EAGVAQSPRYKIIEKRQSVAFWCNPISGHATLYWYQQILGQGPKLLIQFQNNGVVDDSQLPKDRFSAERLKGVDSTLKIQPAKLEDSAVYLCASSRQGVMSPLHFGNGTRLTVT.

CDR3 nucleotide sequence: TGCGCCAGCAGTGCCCCAGGCTCTCCATCCTACGAGCAGTACTTC. It codes for CASSAPGSPSYEQYF. The V and J genes are TRBV10-1 and TRBJ2-7; the D is unclear. The CDR3 sequence is 15 residues long. V gave up 4 bases and J gave up 1 base, with 14 bases separating them. CDR1 is WNHNN and CDR2 is SYGVQD in the germline V gene (reference sequence).

This sequence joins TRBV2 and TRBJ2-5; 9 bases align to TRBD2. CDR3 length equals 14 residues. With 6 bases clipped from V and 5 bases from J, the junction kept 7 bases outside the gene matches. CDR1 and CDR2 from the germline V gene are SNHLY and FYNNEI. CDR3 sequence: CASSVAGVGETQYF. The CDR3 DNA reads as TGTGCCAGCAGCGTAGCGGGAGTTGGTGAGACCCAGTACTTC.

The CDR3 DNA reads TGCGCCAGCAGCGAACTCATGGGACAGGGCAATGAGCAGTTCTTC. This encodes CASSELMGQGNEQFF. This chain joins TRBV4-1 and TRBJ2-1; 9 bases fit TRBD1. J was trimmed by 6 bases and V by 5 bases; bases with no gene match: 8. The CDR3 covers 15 residues. Germline V lookup: CDR1 MGHRA, CDR2 YSYEKL.

The chain is built from TRBV4-2 and TRBJ1-2, with 8 positions matching TRBD1. This CDR3 spans 16 amino acids. The V and J ends lost 0 bases and 3 bases, in that order; junction bases with no gene match: 6. Germline CDR1 LGHNA, CDR2 YNFKEQ. The CDR3 is CASSQDGQGADYGYTF. The CDR3 DNA reads as TGTGCCAGCAGCCAAGATGGGCAGGGGGCCGACTATGGCTACACCTTC.

The DNA of the CDR3 is TGTGCCAGCGGATCCACGGGGACTAGCGACACAGATACGCAGTATTTT. As protein: CASGSTGTSDTDTQYF. The chain couples TRBV5-8 to TRBJ2-3; 10 bases align to TRBD2. V shed 7 bases, J shed 2 bases, and the junction held 10 bases outside the gene matches. The CDR3 length is 16 residues. Germline V gene data show CDR1 as SGHTS and CDR2 as YDEGEE.